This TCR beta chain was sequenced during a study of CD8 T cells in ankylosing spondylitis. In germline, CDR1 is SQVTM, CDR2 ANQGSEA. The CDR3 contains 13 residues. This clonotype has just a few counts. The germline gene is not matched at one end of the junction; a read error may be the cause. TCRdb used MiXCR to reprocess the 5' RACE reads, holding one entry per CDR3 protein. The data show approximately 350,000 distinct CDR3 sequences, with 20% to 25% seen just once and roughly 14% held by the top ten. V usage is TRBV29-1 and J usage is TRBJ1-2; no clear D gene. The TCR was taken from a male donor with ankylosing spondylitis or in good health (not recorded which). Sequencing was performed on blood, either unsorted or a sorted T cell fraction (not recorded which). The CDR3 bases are TGCAGCGTGGAAGGGTATCGCGACTATGGCTACACCTTC. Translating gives CSVEGYRDYGYTF. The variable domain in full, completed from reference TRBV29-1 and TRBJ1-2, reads SAVISQKPSRDICQRGTSLTIQCQVDSQVTMMFWYRQQPGQSLTLIATANQGSEATYESGFVIDKFPISRPNLTFSTLTVSNMSPEDSSIYLCSVEGYRDYGYTFGSGTRLTVV.